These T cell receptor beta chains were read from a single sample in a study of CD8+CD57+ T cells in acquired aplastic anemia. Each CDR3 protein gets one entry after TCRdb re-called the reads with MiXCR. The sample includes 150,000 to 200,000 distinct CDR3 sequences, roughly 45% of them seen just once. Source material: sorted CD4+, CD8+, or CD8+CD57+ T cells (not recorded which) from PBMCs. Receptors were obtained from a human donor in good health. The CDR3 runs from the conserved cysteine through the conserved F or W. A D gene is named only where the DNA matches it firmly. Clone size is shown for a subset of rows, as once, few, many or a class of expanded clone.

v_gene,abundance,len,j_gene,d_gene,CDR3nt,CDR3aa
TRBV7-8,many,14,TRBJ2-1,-,TGTGCCAGCAGTAGAGGGGCCAACATATTGGAGCAGTTCTTC,CASSRGANILEQFF
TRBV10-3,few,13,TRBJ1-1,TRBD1,TGTGCCACGTCAGGGGGCTCGAACACTGAAGCTTTCTTT,CATSGGSNTEAFF
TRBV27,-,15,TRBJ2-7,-,TGTGCCAGCAGTTTATCGATAGGGCAGAGCTACGAGCAGTACTTC,CASSLSIGQSYEQYF
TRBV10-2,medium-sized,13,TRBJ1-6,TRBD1,TGCGCCAGCCTGGGACAGGGGGGTTCACCCCTCCACTTT,CASLGQGGSPLHF
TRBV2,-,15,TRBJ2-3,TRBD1,TGTGCCAGCAGGAAAACAGGGGACCACACAGATACGCAGTATTTT,CASRKTGDHTDTQYF
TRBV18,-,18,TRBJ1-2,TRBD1,TGTGCCAGCTCACCAACGTCGCGGACAGGGTATTTTAACTATGGCTACACCTTC,CASSPTSRTGYFNYGYTF
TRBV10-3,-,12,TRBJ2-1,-,TGTGCCATCAGTGCGGCGGGGAATGAGCAGTTCTTC,CAISAAGNEQFF
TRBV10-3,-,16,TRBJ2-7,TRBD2,TGTGCCATCAGTGAGTCGTTCGGGACTAGCTCCTACGAGCAGTACTTC,CAISESFGTSSYEQYF
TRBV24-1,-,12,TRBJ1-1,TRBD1,TGTGCCACCAGGAGGGGACAGGGCGAAGCTTTCTTT,CATRRGQGEAFF
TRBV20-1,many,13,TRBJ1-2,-,TGCAGTGCTAGTGGCAGGGTTGAGGATGGCTACACCTTC,CSASGRVEDGYTF